The 13 T cell receptor beta chains below were found in one sample sequenced in a study of blood T cell repertoires in COVID-19. Repertoires were generated with immunoSEQ multiplex PCR, while TCRdb's copy carries only in-frame clones and drops some. The table includes 200,000 or so clones, approximately 92% detected once. The specimen sequenced was PBMCs or T cells enriched from blood (not recorded which). The receptors here all came from a woman aged 40 to 55 with acute COVID-19.

The chain is built from TRBV6-7 and TRBJ1-1, with D hard to call. TRBV6-7 is noted as an ORF with a role that remains uncertain. V was clipped by 4 bases and J by 3 bases, with 15 bases between them. This CDR3 is built from 15 residues. CDR3 amino acids: CASSSRAGYDTEAFF. Here the CDR3 DNA reads TGTGCCAGCAGTTCGCGGGCGGGCTATGACACTGAAGCTTTCTTT.

This clone has only one observation. The rearrangement joins TRBV18 to TRBJ1-2; no clear D. Germline V gene lookup returns CDR1 KGHSH and CDR2 LQKENI. The CDR3 has 14 amino acids. V lost 3 bases, J lost 4 bases, and 12 bases lay in between. CDR3 sequence reads: CASSPGGGTYGYTF. CDR3 sequence (DNA): TGTGCCAGCTCACCCGGAGGAGGAACCTATGGCTACACCTTC.

The J gene is TRBJ2-7, the V gene TRBV28; 9 nucleotides match TRBD1. J lost 5 bases, V lost 6 bases, and 11 bases had no gene match. The CDR3 loop spans 15 amino acids. Germline V gives CDR1 MDHEN, CDR2 SYDVKM. CDR3 nucleotide sequence: TGTGCCAGCAGCCGTTTGGGACAGGGTCTTAACGAGCAGTACTTC. Encoded protein: CASSRLGQGLNEQYF. The entire variable domain, with the rest obtained from reference TRBV28 and TRBJ2-7, is as follows: DVKVTQSSRYLVKRTGEKVFLECVQDMDHENMFWYRQDPGLGLRLIYFSYDVKMKEKGDIPEGYSVSREKKERFSLILESASTNQTSMYLCASSRLGQGLNEQYFGPGTRLTVT.

The rearrangement links TRBV7-3 to TRBJ2-3; D is perhaps TRBD2 (5 bases). Trimming pared 6 bases from V and 7 bases from J, leaving 14 bases between. CDR1 is SGHTA, CDR2 FQGTGA, per germline. This CDR3 contains 13 residues. The CDR3 sequence is CASRDPGTNTQYF. CDR3 in DNA: TGTGCCAGCAGGGATCCGGGAACGAATACGCAGTATTTT.

This CDR3 reads CASSIGAGGTEAFF. CDR3 nucleotide sequence: TGTGCCAGTAGTATAGGGGCAGGAGGCACTGAAGCTTTCTTT. J is TRBJ1-1 and V is TRBV19; D unclear. CDR1 is LNHDA, CDR2 SQIVND, per germline (reference sequence). The CDR3 covers 14 residues. V lost 1 base and J 4 bases, leaving 10 bases between the germline ends.

The genes are TRBV19 and TRBJ2-1, with 12 positions matching TRBD2. This CDR3 is 14 amino acids long. Germline CDR1 is LNHDA and CDR2 is SQIVND (reference sequence). J gave up 15 bases and V 6 bases, and 12 bases lay outside the gene matches. CDR3 in DNA: TGTGCCAGTAGAGAGACTAGCGGGGGCTTATCTCTGTTCTTC. It encodes CASRETSGGLSLFF.

The rearrangement links TRBV5-8 to TRBJ1-4, with 7 positions matching TRBD1. The V and J ends lost 2 bases and 6 bases, in that order; junction bases with no gene match: 7. The CDR3 extends over 15 amino acids. The V gene's germline CDR1 is SGHTS and CDR2 YDEGEE. The CDR3 sequence: CASSFLGRGYEKLFF. In nucleotides, the CDR3 is TGTGCCAGCAGCTTCCTGGGCAGGGGGTATGAAAAACTGTTTTTT.

The gene calls are TRBV5-1 and TRBJ1-1; tentatively, D is TRBD1 (6 bases). V lost 6 bases and J 1 base, leaving 16 bases between the germline ends. CDR1 is SGHRS and CDR2 is YFSETQ in the germline V gene. The CDR3 totals 15 residues. CDR3 sequence (DNA): TGCGCCAGCAACACTCCGGGACAACAGAACACTGAAGCTTTCTTT. Its protein product is CASNTPGQQNTEAFF.

This clone was detected once. The chain links TRBV19 to TRBJ2-5, with 9 bases that match TRBD1. The germline V gene encodes CDR1 LNHDA and CDR2 SQIVND (reference sequence). The CDR3 sequence is 13 residues long. The V and J ends lost 3 bases and 4 bases, in that order; junction bases with no gene match: 0. The CDR3 spells CASSMTGGETQYF. CDR3 sequence (DNA): TGTGCCAGTAGTATGACAGGGGGAGAGACCCAGTACTTC.

V usage is TRBV12-3 or TRBV12-4 and J usage is TRBJ1-1; 7 bases fit TRBD1. J was trimmed by 3 bases and V by 6 bases; bases with no gene match: 4. CDR3 size: 13 residues. The CDR3 coding sequence is TGTGCCAGCAGCCTGACAGGGCACACTGAAGCTTTCTTT. Translating gives CASSLTGHTEAFF.

The chain uses TRBV27 and TRBJ2-1; TRBD2 might be the D (6 bases). CDR1 and CDR2 (germline): MNHEY, SMNVEV (reference sequence). The CDR3 runs 16 residues. Trimming removed 6 bases from V and 0 bases from J, with 15 bases in between. CDR3 residues: CASSPEGSYSYNEQFF. CDR3 in DNA: TGTGCCAGCAGCCCGGAGGGGAGTTACTCCTACAATGAGCAGTTCTTC.

The V and J genes are TRBV5-1 and TRBJ2-7; 7 nucleotides agree with TRBD1. The CDR3 covers 14 residues. J was trimmed by 2 bases and V by 6 bases; bases with no gene match: 8. Germline V gene lookup returns CDR1 SGHRS and CDR2 YFSETQ. The DNA for the CDR3 is TGCGCCAGCAACGGGACAGCGCGGGCCTACGAGCAGTACTTC. Residues: CASNGTARAYEQYF.

This clone was found a few times. This chain uses TRBV29-1 with TRBJ2-1; no firm D call. Per germline, CDR1 SQVTM and CDR2 ANQGSEA. Trimming removed 3 bases from V and 1 base from J, with 13 bases in between. This CDR3 region has 15 residues. The DNA of the CDR3 is TGCAGCGTTGATATGCCAGGCCGTTCCTACAATGAGCAGTTCTTC. Residues: CSVDMPGRSYNEQFF.